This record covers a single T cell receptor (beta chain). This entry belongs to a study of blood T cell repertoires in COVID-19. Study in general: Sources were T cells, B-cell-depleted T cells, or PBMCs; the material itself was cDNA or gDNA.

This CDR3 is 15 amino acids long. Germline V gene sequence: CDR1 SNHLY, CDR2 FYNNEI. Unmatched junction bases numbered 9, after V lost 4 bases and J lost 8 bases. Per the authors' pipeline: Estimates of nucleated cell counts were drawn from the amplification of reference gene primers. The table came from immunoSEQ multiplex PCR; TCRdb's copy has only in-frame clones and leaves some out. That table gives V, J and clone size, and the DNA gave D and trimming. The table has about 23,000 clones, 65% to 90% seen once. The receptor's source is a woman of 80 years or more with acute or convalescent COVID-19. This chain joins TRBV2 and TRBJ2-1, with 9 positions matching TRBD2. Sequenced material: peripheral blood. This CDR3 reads CASSAGTSRLHEQFF. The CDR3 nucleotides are TGTGCCAGCAGTGCAGGGACTAGCCGTCTCCATGAGCAGTTCTTC.